The clone carrying this T cell receptor beta chain was detected a few times. The record originates from a study of blood T cell repertoires in COVID-19. The overall study: Specimens from acute and convalescent COVID-19 originated in the United States, Italy and Spain. Nucleic acid was either cDNA or gDNA, and it came from T cells, B-cell-depleted T cells, or PBMCs.

Germline V gene sequence: CDR1 LGHDT, CDR2 YNNKEL (reference sequence). The CDR3 contains 15 residues. The junction had 4 bases not matched to a gene; V was cut back by 1 base and J by 5 bases. Sequencing was performed with immunoSEQ multiplex PCR; in TCRdb, only in-frame clones are kept and a portion is missing. The sample comprises about 250,000 clones, about 83% of which are singletons, and over 1.5% rests with the top ten. This chain links TRBV3-1 (or the pseudogene TRBV3-2) with TRBJ2-5; 10 bases match TRBD1. Sequencing was performed on peripheral blood. The clonotype originates from a woman aged 40 to 50 who had recovered from COVID-19. The CDR3 here is CASSQAGTGVETQYF. The CDR3 coding sequence is TGTGCCAGCAGCCAAGCGGGGACAGGGGTTGAGACCCAGTACTTC.